This is a list of T cell receptor beta chains from one sample in a study of blood T cell repertoires in COVID-19. The table came from immunoSEQ multiplex PCR; TCRdb's copy has only in-frame clones and leaves some out. The table includes 20,000 to 30,000 clones, roughly 91% detected once. Input material: peripheral blood. The origin of the receptors is a man in his 70s with COVID-19, enrolled during active disease. CDR3s include the opening cysteine and the closing phenylalanine or tryptophan. Fields, in order: D gene, J gene, clone size, CDR3 length, V gene, CDR3 DNA, CDR3 protein. A D gene is named only where the DNA matches it firmly. Clone size is given for some rows only: seen once, a few or many times, or a class if the clone is expanded.

d_gene: TRBD1; j_gene: TRBJ2-5; abundance: .; len: 15; v_gene: TRBV13; CDR3nt: TGTGCCAGCAGCTTGGTTGGACAGGAGAGAGAGACCCAGTACTTC; CDR3aa: CASSLVGQERETQYF
d_gene: TRBD1; j_gene: TRBJ1-1; abundance: .; len: 13; v_gene: TRBV30; CDR3nt: TGTGCCTGGAGTCCAATGCAGGGGGCAAAAGCTTTCTTT; CDR3aa: CAWSPMQGAKAFF
d_gene: .; j_gene: TRBJ1-4; abundance: .; len: 15; v_gene: TRBV7-9; CDR3nt: TGTGCCAGCAGCCCCCCGACAGGACCTAATGAAAAACTGTTTTTT; CDR3aa: CASSPPTGPNEKLFF
d_gene: TRBD2; j_gene: TRBJ2-7; abundance: .; len: 15; v_gene: TRBV19; CDR3nt: TGTGCCAGTAGTACGCGGATAGGCGGGGGTGGCGAGCAGTACTTC; CDR3aa: CASSTRIGGGGEQYF
d_gene: TRBD1; j_gene: TRBJ1-6; abundance: .; len: 19; v_gene: TRBV3-1/TRBV3-2; CDR3nt: TGTGCCAGCAGCCAAGACTGGCAGGGGGCTCCGGGGAATAATTCACCCCTCCACTTT; CDR3aa: CASSQDWQGAPGNNSPLHF
d_gene: .; j_gene: TRBJ2-2; abundance: .; len: 13; v_gene: TRBV5-4; CDR3nt: TGTGCCAGCAGCGGGCTGAGACCCGGGGAGCTGTTTTTT; CDR3aa: CASSGLRPGELFF
d_gene: .; j_gene: TRBJ1-3; abundance: .; len: 13; v_gene: TRBV27; CDR3nt: TGTGCCAGCAGTCTTCGCGCTGGAAACACCATATATTTT; CDR3aa: CASSLRAGNTIYF
d_gene: .; j_gene: TRBJ2-7; abundance: .; len: 15; v_gene: TRBV7-6; CDR3nt: TGTGCCAGCAGCTTAGGGCCCGGGACACTTGCCGAGCAGTACTTC; CDR3aa: CASSLGPGTLAEQYF
d_gene: .; j_gene: TRBJ1-1; abundance: .; len: 13; v_gene: TRBV15; CDR3nt: TGTGCCACCAGCACCTACCAGGGGACTGAAGCTTTCTTT; CDR3aa: CATSTYQGTEAFF
d_gene: .; j_gene: TRBJ1-2; abundance: .; len: 15; v_gene: TRBV10-3; CDR3nt: TGTGCCATCAGTGAGTCGGGGGGTACCGGCTATGGCTACACCTTC; CDR3aa: CAISESGGTGYGYTF
d_gene: .; j_gene: TRBJ2-3; abundance: .; len: 16; v_gene: TRBV5-1; CDR3nt: TGCGCCAGCAGCTTCCCTAGTAGAGGGCCCACAGATACGCAGTATTTT; CDR3aa: CASSFPSRGPTDTQYF
d_gene: .; j_gene: TRBJ1-1; abundance: .; len: 15; v_gene: TRBV7-9; CDR3nt: TGTGCCAGCAGCCCCCCCGGGACACGACGGAATGAAGCTTTCTTT; CDR3aa: CASSPPGTRRNEAFF
d_gene: .; j_gene: TRBJ1-1; abundance: .; len: 15; v_gene: TRBV11-2; CDR3nt: TGTGCCAGCAGCTTAGTAGGGGGAATGAACACTGAAGCTTTCTTT; CDR3aa: CASSLVGGMNTEAFF
d_gene: .; j_gene: TRBJ2-7; abundance: .; len: 17; v_gene: TRBV11-2; CDR3nt: TGTGCCAGCAGCAGAGGGGGGGGAAAATTGAGCTCCTACGAGCAGTACTTC; CDR3aa: CASSRGGGKLSSYEQYF
d_gene: .; j_gene: TRBJ2-2; abundance: .; len: 16; v_gene: TRBV5-1; CDR3nt: TGCGCCAGCACGGAGGCGGGGCTACTGAACACCGGGGAGCTGTTTTTT; CDR3aa: CASTEAGLLNTGELFF
d_gene: .; j_gene: TRBJ2-5; abundance: .; len: 14; v_gene: TRBV27; CDR3nt: TGTGCCAGCAGTTTATCGGGCAGTAAAGAGACCCAGTACTTC; CDR3aa: CASSLSGSKETQYF
d_gene: .; j_gene: TRBJ1-2; abundance: .; len: 11; v_gene: TRBV25-1; CDR3nt: TGTGCCAGCAGTGATGCCCGGACTTACACCTTC; CDR3aa: CASSDARTYTF
d_gene: TRBD1; j_gene: TRBJ1-1; abundance: once; len: 15; v_gene: TRBV11-2; CDR3nt: TGTGCCAGCAGCCCCCGGACAGGCGAGAACACTGAAGCTTTCTTT; CDR3aa: CASSPRTGENTEAFF
d_gene: .; j_gene: TRBJ1-1; abundance: .; len: 12; v_gene: TRBV5-5; CDR3nt: TGTGCCAGCAGCTTCCACAGGTCTGAAGCTTTCTTT; CDR3aa: CASSFHRSEAFF
d_gene: .; j_gene: TRBJ2-7; abundance: .; len: 16; v_gene: TRBV6-5; CDR3nt: TGTGCCAGCAGTTACGCCCCCACAGGGTACGGCTACGAGCAGTACTTC; CDR3aa: CASSYAPTGYGYEQYF
d_gene: TRBD2; j_gene: TRBJ2-7; abundance: .; len: 15; v_gene: TRBV7-6; CDR3nt: TGTGCCAGCAGCCCAAGGGCGGGGGGGGCTTTCGAGCAGTACTTC; CDR3aa: CASSPRAGGAFEQYF
d_gene: .; j_gene: TRBJ2-6; abundance: .; len: 15; v_gene: TRBV5-1; CDR3nt: TGCGCCAGCCGAGCTTTCCCTGCTGGGGCCAACGTCCTGACTTTC; CDR3aa: CASRAFPAGANVLTF